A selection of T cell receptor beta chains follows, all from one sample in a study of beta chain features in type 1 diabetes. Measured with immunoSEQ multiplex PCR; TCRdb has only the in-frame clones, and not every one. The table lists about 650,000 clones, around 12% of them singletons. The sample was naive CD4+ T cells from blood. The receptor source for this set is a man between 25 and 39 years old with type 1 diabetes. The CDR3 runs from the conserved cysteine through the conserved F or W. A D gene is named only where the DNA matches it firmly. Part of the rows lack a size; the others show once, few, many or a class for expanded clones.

CDR3 protein: CASSPPGTSTDTQYF
CDR3 DNA: TGTGCCAGCAGTCCCCCCGGGACAAGCACAGATACGCAGTATTTT
D gene: -
V gene: TRBV9
CDR3 length: 15
J gene: TRBJ2-3
clone size: few

CDR3 protein: CASSPQGQGGQPQHF
CDR3 DNA: TGTGCCAGCTCACCGCAAGGGCAGGGCGGGCAGCCCCAGCATTTT
D gene: -
V gene: TRBV18
CDR3 length: 15
J gene: TRBJ1-5
clone size: -

CDR3 protein: CASSPLRDLANIQYF
CDR3 DNA: TGTGCCAGCAGCCCGCTTAGGGACTTAGCAAACATTCAGTACTTC
D gene: -
V gene: TRBV7-9
CDR3 length: 15
J gene: TRBJ2-4
clone size: -

CDR3 protein: CASSQLEQGAVDIQYF
CDR3 DNA: TGTGCCAGCAGCCAATTGGAGCAGGGGGCAGTAGACATTCAGTACTTC
D gene: TRBD1
V gene: TRBV16
CDR3 length: 16
J gene: TRBJ2-4
clone size: few

CDR3 protein: CASSWGIDQPQHF
CDR3 DNA: TGTGCCAGCAGTTGGGGCATTGATCAGCCCCAGCATTTT
D gene: -
V gene: TRBV27
CDR3 length: 13
J gene: TRBJ1-5
clone size: few

CDR3 protein: CASSFRDEQYF
CDR3 DNA: TGTGCCAGCAGTTTCAGGGACGAGCAGTACTTC
D gene: -
V gene: TRBV28
CDR3 length: 11
J gene: TRBJ2-7
clone size: few

CDR3 protein: CASRASSSGNTIYF
CDR3 DNA: TGTGCCAGTCGCGCATCGAGCTCTGGAAACACCATATATTTT
D gene: -
V gene: TRBV28
CDR3 length: 14
J gene: TRBJ1-3
clone size: -

CDR3 protein: CSVEDLTRVAYF
CDR3 DNA: TGCAGCGTTGAAGATCTTACCAGGGTAGCGTACTTC
D gene: -
V gene: TRBV29-1
CDR3 length: 12
J gene: TRBJ2-7
clone size: few

CDR3 protein: CASRQATNYGYTF
CDR3 DNA: TGTGCCAGTAGACAGGCGACTAACTATGGCTACACCTTC
D gene: -
V gene: TRBV19
CDR3 length: 13
J gene: TRBJ1-2
clone size: -

CDR3 protein: CSVGTGRGYEQYF
CDR3 DNA: TGCAGCGTTGGGACAGGTCGGGGTTACGAGCAGTACTTC
D gene: TRBD1
V gene: TRBV29-1
CDR3 length: 13
J gene: TRBJ2-7
clone size: few

CDR3 protein: CAIKTRESSYEQYF
CDR3 DNA: TGTGCCATCAAAACTCGGGAAAGCTCCTACGAGCAGTACTTC
D gene: -
V gene: TRBV10-3
CDR3 length: 14
J gene: TRBJ2-7
clone size: -

CDR3 protein: CASSREAGNQPQHF
CDR3 DNA: TGTGCCAGCAGCCGGGAGGCAGGAAATCAGCCCCAGCATTTT
D gene: -
V gene: TRBV7-9
CDR3 length: 14
J gene: TRBJ1-5
clone size: -

CDR3 protein: CASRLGIEGYTF
CDR3 DNA: TGTGCCAGCAGATTAGGGATTGAGGGCTACACCTTC
D gene: -
V gene: TRBV7-9
CDR3 length: 12
J gene: TRBJ1-2
clone size: -

CDR3 protein: CASSFPGPRPGFGYTF
CDR3 DNA: TGTGCCAGCAGTTTCCCCGGGCCCAGGCCGGGGTTCGGCTACACCTTC
D gene: -
V gene: TRBV7-9
CDR3 length: 16
J gene: TRBJ1-2
clone size: -

CDR3 protein: CASSRSNTQETQYF
CDR3 DNA: TGTGCCAGCAGCCGAAGTAATACCCAAGAGACCCAGTACTTC
D gene: -
V gene: TRBV13
CDR3 length: 14
J gene: TRBJ2-5
clone size: few

CDR3 protein: CAWSHTYEQYF
CDR3 DNA: TGTGCCTGGAGTCATACCTACGAGCAGTACTTC
D gene: -
V gene: TRBV30
CDR3 length: 11
J gene: TRBJ2-7
clone size: few

CDR3 protein: CASSEQGSLNQPQHF
CDR3 DNA: TGTGCCAGCAGTGAACAGGGCAGCCTCAATCAGCCCCAGCATTTT
D gene: -
V gene: TRBV2
CDR3 length: 15
J gene: TRBJ1-5
clone size: -

CDR3 protein: CASSLLGTESGNTIYF
CDR3 DNA: TGTGCCAGCAGCCTCCTGGGGACGGAATCTGGAAACACCATATATTTT
D gene: -
V gene: TRBV14
CDR3 length: 16
J gene: TRBJ1-3
clone size: few

CDR3 protein: CASSLAGQDTQYF
CDR3 DNA: TGTGCCAGCAGCTTAGCGGGGCAAGATACGCAGTATTTT
D gene: -
V gene: TRBV7-9
CDR3 length: 13
J gene: TRBJ2-3
clone size: -

CDR3 protein: CSVEAGQRYGYTF
CDR3 DNA: TGCAGCGTTGAGGCGGGGCAGAGGTATGGCTACACCTTC
D gene: -
V gene: TRBV29-1
CDR3 length: 13
J gene: TRBJ1-2
clone size: -

CDR3 protein: CASSLVGGSSGANVLTF
CDR3 DNA: TGTGCCAGCAGCTTAGTTGGAGGGAGCTCTGGGGCCAACGTCCTGACTTTC
D gene: -
V gene: TRBV7-2
CDR3 length: 17
J gene: TRBJ2-6
clone size: few

CDR3 protein: CASSRGHNPYEQYF
CDR3 DNA: TGTGCCAGCAGCCGGGGACATAATCCCTACGAGCAGTACTTC
D gene: -
V gene: TRBV7-2
CDR3 length: 14
J gene: TRBJ2-7
clone size: few

CDR3 protein: CASSQGPGAQGGQYF
CDR3 DNA: TGCGCCAGCAGCCAAGGGCCAGGGGCCCAAGGTGGGCAGTACTTC
D gene: -
V gene: TRBV4-3
CDR3 length: 15
J gene: TRBJ2-7
clone size: -

CDR3 protein: CASIHSSGGTGEQYF
CDR3 DNA: TGTGCCAGCATCCACTCTTCAGGGGGAACGGGAGAGCAGTACTTC
D gene: TRBD1
V gene: TRBV6-5
CDR3 length: 15
J gene: TRBJ2-7
clone size: -

CDR3 protein: CASSLALQGHQHF
CDR3 DNA: TGTGCCAGCAGCTTGGCCCTCCAGGGGCACCAGCATTTT
D gene: -
V gene: TRBV5-5
CDR3 length: 13
J gene: TRBJ1-5
clone size: -

CDR3 protein: CASSQVGQRRETQYF
CDR3 DNA: TGTGCCAGCAGTCAAGTGGGACAAAGGCGGGAGACCCAGTACTTC
D gene: -
V gene: TRBV9
CDR3 length: 15
J gene: TRBJ2-5
clone size: -

CDR3 protein: CASSIDGRNTEAFF
CDR3 DNA: TGTGCCAGCAGCATAGACGGGAGGAACACTGAAGCTTTCTTT
D gene: -
V gene: TRBV11-1
CDR3 length: 14
J gene: TRBJ1-1
clone size: -

CDR3 protein: CASSRTSVKETQYF
CDR3 DNA: TGTGCCAGCAGCCGGACTAGCGTCAAAGAGACCCAGTACTTC
D gene: TRBD2
V gene: TRBV11-3
CDR3 length: 14
J gene: TRBJ2-5
clone size: few

CDR3 protein: CASSLVTASANYGYTF
CDR3 DNA: TGCGCCAGCAGCTTGGTGACGGCTTCAGCTAACTATGGCTACACCTTC
D gene: -
V gene: TRBV5-1
CDR3 length: 16
J gene: TRBJ1-2
clone size: few

CDR3 protein: CAWSVASVGTGELFF
CDR3 DNA: TGTGCCTGGAGTGTAGCTAGCGTCGGCACCGGGGAGCTGTTTTTT
D gene: -
V gene: TRBV30
CDR3 length: 15
J gene: TRBJ2-2
clone size: -

CDR3 protein: CSIPPGGSWNEQFF
CDR3 DNA: TGCAGCATCCCTCCGGGGGGAAGTTGGAATGAGCAGTTCTTC
D gene: TRBD2
V gene: TRBV29-1
CDR3 length: 14
J gene: TRBJ2-1
clone size: -

CDR3 protein: CASRTGDRIYGYTF
CDR3 DNA: TGTGCCAGCAGGACCGGAGACAGAATCTATGGCTACACCTTC
D gene: -
V gene: TRBV6-1
CDR3 length: 14
J gene: TRBJ1-2
clone size: few